The 6 T cell receptor beta chains listed next were all sequenced from one sample in a study of T cell clonality in common variable immunodeficiency. Produced via immunoSEQ multiplex PCR; TCRdb's table is partial and in-frame only. This sample carries 45,000 to 65,000 clones and no singletons, and approximately 1.9% goes to the top ten. The sequenced sample consisted of peripheral blood mononuclear cells. The receptors were sampled from a person aged 18 to 69 in good health.

This clone was recorded many times. The read ends 3 residues before the CDR3 terminus; that terminus is restored from the germline J gene. The chain recombines TRBV11-3 with TRBJ2-5; D possibly corresponds to TRBD2 (5 bases). Germline CDR1 SGHNT, CDR2 YENEEA. Deletions cut 5 bases from V and 4 bases from J, with 8 bases between. The CDR3 extends over 12 amino acids. This CDR3 reads CASSPEGETQYF. The CDR3 DNA, read in part, is TGTGCCAGCAGCCCCGAGGGAGAGACC.

The sample holds a few counts of this clone. With the read ending 3 residues before the CDR3 end, the germline J gene is used to fill in that end. The V call is TRBV19, the J call TRBJ2-7, with 7 nucleotides matching TRBD1. The length of the CDR3 is 14 residues. The germline gives CDR1 LNHDA, CDR2 SQIVND (reference sequence). Trimming cost V 6 bases and J 3 bases; bases outside gene matches: 8. The sequenced part of the CDR3 DNA is TGTGCCAGTAGGCGGACAGGAGAACGCTACGAG. This gives the protein CASRRTGERYE. The entire CDR3 is CASRRTGERYEQYF.

This clone came up a few times. The CDR3 extends 3 residues past the end of the read, so its final part is completed from the germline J gene. This rearrangement joins TRBV19 to TRBJ2-2, with a weak D call TRBD1 (6 bases). CDR3 length equals 15 residues. In germline, CDR1 is LNHDA, CDR2 SQIVND (reference sequence). CDR3 DNA, as far as it was read: TGTGCCAGTAGTTCCGAGGACAGTTATAATGAAAAG. Protein product: CASSSEDSYNEK. The complete CDR3 protein is CASSSEDSYNEKLFF.

The table lists this clone with many counts. Incomplete CDR3 DNA: TGTGCCAGCAGCTTACTCGACAGGGCGAACGGGGAG. Protein sequence: CASSLLDRANGE. From start to end, the CDR3 is CASSLLDRANGELFF. The chain has TRBV7-6 and TRBJ2-2; 7 bases line up with TRBD1. The read finishes 3 residues shy of the CDR3 end, and the germline J gene is used to complete it. CDR1 and CDR2 (germline): SGHVS, FNYEAQ. Germline trimming cut 2 bases from V and 7 bases from J; bases unmatched to any gene: 7. The CDR3 runs 15 residues.

This clone was counted at least ten times. The CDR3 end falls 3 residues outside the read, so it is completed with the germline J gene. This chain connects TRBV5-1 to TRBJ2-1; D not resolved. The CDR3 covers 13 residues. CDR1 is SGHRS, CDR2 YFSETQ, per germline. Between the trimmed V and J ends, which lost 1 base and 9 bases, there was a span of 11 bases. The chain's CDR3 is CASSLSVSGEQFF. The CDR3 DNA, read in part, is TGCGCCAGCAGCTTGAGTGTCTCAGGTGAG.

This clone was observed at least ten times. The read halts 3 residues ahead of the CDR3 end, with the missing end drawn from the germline J gene. The V and J genes are TRBV20-1 and TRBJ1-1; 11 positions match TRBD1. The V and J ends lost 0 bases and 1 base, in that order; junction bases with no gene match: 10. The length of the CDR3 is 18 residues. The V gene's germline CDR1 is DFQATT and CDR2 SNEGSKA (reference sequence). The part of the CDR3 DNA that was read is TGCAGTGCTAGAGATCTAGGACAGGGGGCATGGGAGAACACTGAA. Translating it yields CSARDLGQGAWENTE. The full CDR3 sequence reads CSARDLGQGAWENTEAFF.